Sequencing of this T cell receptor beta chain was carried out in a study of post-analysis software for immune sequencing data. The study's findings and limits: Patients showed TRBV5-6, TRBV5-1 and TRBV20-1 among four to six TRBV segments more frequent than in controls.

A note on this clonotype: As yet, its antigen is unknown.

Unique molecular identifiers had been added to the TCR beta cDNA libraries. Via MiXCR, TCRdb re-called the PCR reads, giving one row per CDR3 protein. The table includes 250,000 to 300,000 distinct CDR3 sequences, 36% detected once. V lost 0 bases to trimming and J lost 7 bases, with 15 bases between them. CDR1 and CDR2 from the germline V gene are LGHNA and YNFKEQ. CDR3 length: 15 residues. Sequencing input: blood. This sequence originates from a girl aged 10 to 17 with multiple sclerosis. The chain is built from TRBV4-2 and TRBJ1-2; no reliable D call. In DNA, the CDR3 is TGTGCCAGCAGCCAAGATCGGAGTAGATCTATTGGCTACACCTTC. Translating it yields CASSQDRSRSIGYTF.